The rows below give T cell receptor beta chains drawn from one sample of a study of beta chain features in type 1 diabetes. Clones were read by immunoSEQ multiplex PCR, and TCRdb kept only the in-frame ones, dropping some. The sample shows 110,000 to 150,000 clones, about 9.2% of them seen only once. The specimen was central memory CD4+ T cells from blood. The origin of the receptors is a man aged 18 to 30 in good health. CDR3s include the opening cysteine and the closing phenylalanine or tryptophan. D genes are given only for firm matches. Size is stated for part of the rows, as once, few or many counts, or as a class when the clone is expanded.

clone_size,j_call,v_call,d_call,cdr3_nt,cdr3_aa
many,TRBJ1-3,TRBV9,-,TGTGCCAGCAGCGTTGGGCAGGTCGTCTCTGGAAACACCATATATTTT,CASSVGQVVSGNTIYF
-,TRBJ1-2,TRBV5-4,-,TGTGCCAGCAGTTCAGGGTTAGCTGGCTACACCTTC,CASSSGLAGYTF
-,TRBJ1-6,TRBV7-9,-,TGTGCCAGCAGCCCTAATCGCGGGGCGCCCGGTTCACCCCTCCACTTT,CASSPNRGAPGSPLHF
-,TRBJ2-7,TRBV28,-,TGTGCCAGCACCAAGAAGAGGGGGTGGGGCTACGAGCAGTACTTC,CASTKKRGWGYEQYF
many,TRBJ1-5,TRBV30,-,TGTGCCTGGGCTCCGGACAGCAACAATCAGCCCCAGCATTTT,CAWAPDSNNQPQHF
-,TRBJ2-7,TRBV11-2,-,TGTGCCAGCAGCTCGCGCAGCGGGTACGAGCAGTACTTC,CASSSRSGYEQYF
once,TRBJ1-1,TRBV6-1,TRBD1,TGTGCCAGCAGACATACCGGGACAGGGTACACTGAAGCTTTCTTT,CASRHTGTGYTEAFF
few,TRBJ2-7,TRBV5-4,-,TGTGCCAGCAGCCCTACCGGGCAGGGGTCCTACGAGCAGTACTTC,CASSPTGQGSYEQYF
-,TRBJ1-5,TRBV6-6,TRBD1,TGTGCCAGAAAAGACAGGGGAAATCAGCCCCAGCATTTT,CARKDRGNQPQHF
few,TRBJ1-2,TRBV9,-,TGTGCCAGCAGCGTAGACAATAACTATGGCTACACCTTC,CASSVDNNYGYTF